These 26 T cell receptor beta chains were sequenced from one sample in a study of T cell responses to AZD1222 COVID-19 vaccine. Assay: immunoSEQ multiplex PCR; the TCRdb copy retains only in-frame clones and omits some. The sample includes 200,000 or so clones, about 94% of them seen just once. The material was peripheral blood, obtained on day 0 of AZD1222 vaccination. The receptors come from an adult in good health.

The chain employs TRBV6-5 and TRBJ1-6; D not resolved. V was pared by 3 bases and J by 10 bases, with 7 bases between. CDR1 is MNHEY and CDR2 is SVGAGI in the germline V gene. The CDR3 covers 12 residues. CDR3: CASSYLRSPLHF. CDR3 in DNA: TGTGCCAGCAGTTATTTACGCTCACCCCTCCACTTT.

The genes are TRBV5-1 and TRBJ2-5; 12 bases are shared with TRBD2. Germline loops: CDR1 SGHRS, CDR2 YFSETQ. The CDR3 runs to 16 residues. V lost 4 bases and J lost 4; bases outside the gene matches: 8. The CDR3 spells CASSPELAGGPETQYF. The CDR3 DNA reads TGCGCCAGCAGCCCTGAACTAGCGGGAGGCCCAGAGACCCAGTACTTC.

The chain links TRBV30 to TRBJ1-1, with 7 bases matching TRBD1. The CDR3 has 12 residues. CDR1 is GTSNPN, CDR2 SVGIG, per germline (reference sequence). V shed 4 bases and J 8 bases; nucleotides not matched to a gene: 7. CDR3 loop: CAWTDAGQEAFF. CDR3 bases: TGTGCCTGGACCGACGCGGGACAGGAAGCTTTCTTT. The full variable domain, its missing parts supplied by reference TRBV30 and TRBJ1-1, is SQTIHQWPATLVQPVGSPLSLECTVEGTSNPNLYWYRQAAGRGLQLLFYSVGIGQISSEVPQNLSASRPQDRQFILSSKKLLLSDSGFYLCAWTDAGQEAFFGQGTRLTVV.

The V call is TRBV4-2, the J call TRBJ2-3, with 7 nucleotides matching TRBD1. J was trimmed by 0 bases and V by 0 bases; bases with no gene match: 6. The CDR3 consists of 17 residues. Germline V gene sequence: CDR1 LGHNA, CDR2 YNFKEQ. The CDR3: CASSQEGQLRSTDTQYF. CDR3 nucleotides: TGTGCCAGCAGCCAAGAGGGACAGCTTAGAAGCACAGATACGCAGTATTTT.

J is TRBJ1-5 and V is TRBV19; 7 nucleotides match TRBD1. V dropped 4 bases and J dropped 5; count of bases not matched to a gene: 2. The CDR3 extends over 13 amino acids. CDR1 LNHDA and CDR2 SQIVND come from the germline V gene (reference sequence). The CDR3 bases are TGTGCCAGTAGTACCGACAGGGATCAGCCCCAGCATTTT. Its translation: CASSTDRDQPQHF.

The chain has TRBV11-1 and TRBJ1-1, with 10 bases matching TRBD1. Trimming took 4 bases from V and 4 from J; bases not matched to a gene: 6. CDR1 is SGHAT, CDR2 FQDESV, per germline (reference sequence). CDR3 length: 15 residues. In DNA form, the CDR3 reads TGTGCCAGCAGCTCCCCGGGACAGGGGATCACTGAAGCTTTCTTT. Translating gives CASSSPGQGITEAFF.

The genes are TRBV29-1 and TRBJ2-2; TRBD1 agrees at 10 bases. The length of the CDR3 is 14 residues. Germline V gives CDR1 SQVTM, CDR2 ANQGSEA. With 6 bases clipped from V and 1 base from J, the junction kept 2 bases outside the gene matches. The DNA for the CDR3 is TGCAGCGTCCGGGACAGGGGGAACACCGGGGAGCTGTTTTTT. Its protein is CSVRDRGNTGELFF.

The chain uses TRBV9 and TRBJ1-2; 7 nucleotides match TRBD1. This CDR3 spans 17 amino acids. Trimming at V came to 4 bases and at J to 3 bases, leaving 15 bases not matched to a gene. The germline V gene has CDR1 SGDLS and CDR2 YYNGEE. CDR3 residues: CASSPRTGGEWDYGYTF. In DNA form, the CDR3 reads TGTGCCAGCAGCCCCCGGACAGGTGGTGAGTGGGACTATGGCTACACCTTC. Combining the CDR3 with reference TRBV9 and TRBJ1-2 gives the whole variable domain DSGVTQTPKHLITATGQRVTLRCSPRSGDLSVYWYQQSLDQGLQFLIQYYNGEERAKGNILERFSAQQFPDLHSELNLSSLELGDSALYFCASSPRTGGEWDYGYTFGSGTRLTVV.

The chain has TRBV7-2 and TRBJ2-1, with D unclear. The CDR3 loop spans 14 amino acids. Between the trimmed V and J ends, which lost 4 bases and 7 bases, there was a span of 14 bases. Germline V gene data show CDR1 as SGHTA and CDR2 as FQGNSA. CDR3 sequence reads: CASSSPTSPNEQFF. In DNA, the CDR3 is TGTGCCAGCAGCTCGCCGACCAGTCCAAATGAGCAGTTCTTC.

V and J are TRBV6-6 and TRBJ1-2; 10 nucleotides match TRBD1. J gave up 4 bases and V 5 bases, and 13 bases lay outside the gene matches. The CDR3 contains 17 residues. CDR1 MNHNY and CDR2 SVGAGI come from the germline V gene (reference sequence). The CDR3 protein is CASSRPTRQGAVYGYTF. The CDR3 DNA sequence: TGTGCCAGCAGTCGACCCACCCGACAGGGGGCGGTCTATGGCTACACCTTC.

The rearrangement joins TRBV6-5 to TRBJ2-2; the match to TRBD1 covers 10 bases. Germline CDR1 and CDR2: MNHEY and SVGAGI. There are 14 residues in the CDR3. Germline trimming cut 5 bases from V and 4 bases from J; bases unmatched to any gene: 1. The CDR3 bases are TGTGCCAGCAGTAGGACAGGGGGCACCGGGGAGCTGTTTTTT. This sequence encodes CASSRTGGTGELFF.

The chain is built from TRBV13 and TRBJ2-2; D possibly corresponds to TRBD2 (5 bases). CDR1 PRHDT and CDR2 FYEKMQ come from the germline V gene (reference sequence). The CDR3 covers 15 residues. V was clipped by 6 bases and J by 1 base, with 12 bases between them. The CDR3 coding sequence is TGTGCCAGCAGGCACCCTAGCCAGAACACCGGGGAGCTGTTTTTT. This encodes CASRHPSQNTGELFF.

The chain couples TRBV10-2 to TRBJ1-2; 9 bases map to TRBD1. This CDR3 contains 15 residues. In germline, CDR1 is WSHSY, CDR2 SAAADI. The V segment lost 3 bases and the J segment 5 bases; nucleotides outside the gene matches: 7. CDR3 sequence (DNA): TGCGCCAGCAGTGACCCCGGGACAGGGACATATGGCTACACCTTC. It is translated as CASSDPGTGTYGYTF.

The rearrangement joins TRBV7-8 to TRBJ2-7; 9 bases are shared with TRBD2. This CDR3 spans 15 amino acids. The germline V gene encodes CDR1 SGHVS and CDR2 FQNEAQ. With V trimmed by 1 base and J by 4 bases, 5 bases remained unmatched. In DNA form, the CDR3 reads TGTGCCAGCAGCTTAGGGCGGGAGGGTCATTACGAGCAGTACTTC. Encoded protein: CASSLGREGHYEQYF.

For the CDR3, the DNA is TGTGCCAGCAGTCACAGGGGGGGTCAGCCCCAGCATTTT. This encodes CASSHRGGQPQHF. V usage is TRBV27 and J usage is TRBJ1-5, with 8 nucleotides matching TRBD1. Germline V gene lookup returns CDR1 MNHEY and CDR2 SMNVEV (reference sequence). With 5 bases clipped from V and 6 bases from J, the junction kept 3 bases outside the gene matches. This CDR3 has 13 residues.

The chain is built from TRBV20-1 and TRBJ2-1, with 7 positions matching TRBD2. The CDR3 is 15 amino acids. Germline V CDR1 and CDR2: DFQATT, SNEGSKA (reference sequence). The V and J ends lost 8 bases and 6 bases, in that order; junction bases with no gene match: 16. For the CDR3, the DNA is TGCAGTCCGAGTGGTCCGGCGGGAGTTGGCAATGAGCAGTTCTTC. Encoded protein: CSPSGPAGVGNEQFF.

The chain employs TRBV9 and TRBJ1-5, with D possibly TRBD1 on 6 matching bases. The germline gives CDR1 SGDLS, CDR2 YYNGEE. Trimming removed 0 bases from V and 3 bases from J, with 10 bases in between. This CDR3 is built from 15 residues. The CDR3 bases are TGTGCCAGCAGCGTAGAGGGGGGGATCAATCAGCCCCAGCATTTT. It translates to CASSVEGGINQPQHF.

The genes are TRBV5-1 and TRBJ2-2; D possibly corresponds to TRBD2 (6 bases). V shed 4 bases and J shed 0 bases, with 10 bases lying between them. The CDR3 has 15 amino acids. Germline V gene data show CDR1 as SGHRS and CDR2 as YFSETQ. CDR3 in DNA: TGCGCCAGCAGCCCGGGGGTTTCGAACACCGGGGAGCTGTTTTTT. This sequence encodes CASSPGVSNTGELFF.

This clone was observed once. J is TRBJ2-5 and V is TRBV27; perhaps TRBD2 as D (6 bases). This CDR3 region has 15 residues. V lost 5 bases and J 4 bases, leaving 17 bases between the germline ends. Germline loops: CDR1 MNHEY, CDR2 SMNVEV (reference sequence). The CDR3 loop is CASSPRRRAGETQYF. The DNA for the CDR3 is TGTGCCAGCAGTCCGCGGCGGAGGGCAGGAGAGACCCAGTACTTC.

This rearrangement joins TRBV27 to TRBJ2-1, with 12 bases that match TRBD2. V dropped 5 bases and J dropped 15; count of bases not matched to a gene: 14. The germline V gene has CDR1 MNHEY and CDR2 SMNVEV (reference sequence). The CDR3 covers 15 residues. The CDR3 DNA reads TGTGCCAGCAGTCCAACCTCACTCCCACTAGCGGGAGGGTTCTTC. Amino acid sequence: CASSPTSLPLAGGFF.

This chain uses TRBV9 with TRBJ2-3; 7 bases are a match to TRBD2. This CDR3 spans 15 amino acids. CDR1 and CDR2 (germline): SGDLS, YYNGEE. J lost 13 bases, V lost 0 bases, and 14 bases had no gene match. CDR3 sequence (DNA): TGTGCCAGCAGCGTAGAATTCGAGGGAGGGCCTGGGAAGTATTTT. It translates to CASSVEFEGGPGKYF.

The chain recombines TRBV30 with TRBJ2-1, with 12 nucleotides matching TRBD2. CDR1 is GTSNPN, CDR2 SVGIG, per germline (reference sequence). V lost 0 bases and J lost 7; bases outside the gene matches: 4. CDR3 length: 15 amino acids. The CDR3 loop is CAWSVGLAGGNEQFF. The CDR3 DNA reads TGTGCCTGGAGTGTAGGGCTAGCGGGAGGGAATGAGCAGTTCTTC.

Only a few counts were recorded for this clone. The V gene is TRBV2, the J gene TRBJ1-1; weak D call: TRBD1 (6 bases). V lost 5 bases, J lost 1 base, and 14 bases lay in between. Looked up from germline, CDR1 is SNHLY and CDR2 is FYNNEI. CDR3 length: 15 residues. DNA of the CDR3: TGTGCCAGCAGTCCCAGCGGGGGCCGGAACACTGAAGCTTTCTTT. This codes for CASSPSGGRNTEAFF.

The J gene is TRBJ1-3, the V gene TRBV18; D may be TRBD1 (5 bases). Germline V gene data show CDR1 as KGHSH and CDR2 as LQKENI. Trimming removed 4 bases at V and 4 bases at J, with 17 bases between. This CDR3 comprises 16 residues. DNA for the CDR3: TGTGCCAGCTCACTCACGCAGGCAGGGTTCGGAAACACCATATATTTT. It yields the protein CASSLTQAGFGNTIYF.

The chain recombines TRBV2 with TRBJ2-5, with a possible D match to TRBD2 (5 bases). In germline, CDR1 is SNHLY, CDR2 FYNNEI. CDR3 length: 15 residues. The V gene lost 3 bases and the J gene lost 5 bases, with 16 bases spanning the gap. CDR3 sequence reads: CASSEGSGPRETQYF. The CDR3 region has the DNA TGTGCCAGCAGTGAGGGGAGTGGCCCGAGGGAGACCCAGTACTTC.

The V gene is TRBV7-9, the J gene TRBJ2-1, with D possibly matching TRBD2 (5 bases). This CDR3 comprises 15 residues. The germline V gene encodes CDR1 SEHNR and CDR2 FQNEAQ (reference sequence). Trimming stripped 10 bases from V and 0 bases from J, with 16 bases between. The CDR3 loop reads CATELHSVSYNEQFF. Here the CDR3 DNA reads TGTGCCACCGAACTCCATAGCGTCTCCTACAATGAGCAGTTCTTC.